Listed below are T cell receptor beta chains from one sample, sequenced in a study of cytomegalovirus exposure and HLA in healthy donors. Generated by immunoSEQ multiplex PCR, the TCRdb table keeps only in-frame clones and is missing some. The sample has fewer than 250,000 clones, 70% to 80% seen once. Material for sequencing was PBMCs. The source is a girl aged 2 to 10 in good health and CMV-seronegative. Both conserved end residues are part of each CDR3. The D gene is left open where the match is weak. Clone sizes are given selectively: once, few, many, or a class where the clone is expanded.

abundance,v_gene,d_gene,j_gene,CDR3aa,CDR3nt
-,TRBV2,-,TRBJ2-7,CASRYYAEQYF,TGTGCCAGCAGGTACTATGCCGAGCAGTACTTC
-,TRBV11-2,-,TRBJ1-1,CASSLGLGVTEAFF,TGTGCCAGCAGCTTAGGTCTCGGGGTCACTGAAGCTTTCTTT
-,TRBV25-1,TRBD1,TRBJ2-2,CASSDTQTGAGELFF,TGTGCCAGCAGTGACACGCAGACAGGGGCCGGGGAGCTGTTTTTT
-,TRBV19,-,TRBJ1-5,CASSIADTIIKPQHF,TGTGCCAGTAGTATAGCTGACACCATAATCAAACCCCAGCATTTT
few,TRBV9,TRBD1,TRBJ1-1,CASSPRTGIGTEAFF,TGTGCCAGCAGCCCACGGACAGGGATAGGCACTGAAGCTTTCTTT
once,TRBV29-1,-,TRBJ2-5,CSVDRAARETQYF,TGCAGCGTTGACAGGGCGGCGCGCGAGACCCAGTACTTC
-,TRBV5-4,-,TRBJ2-7,CASSPGGQAYTLQYF,TGTGCCAGCAGCCCCGGGGGGCAGGCATATACGCTGCAGTACTTC
few,TRBV13,-,TRBJ2-4,CASSPPLAKNIQYF,TGTGCCAGCAGCCCCCCCTTAGCCAAAAACATTCAGTACTTC
once,TRBV5-4,-,TRBJ2-7,CASSLFYEQYF,TGTGCCAGCAGCTTGTTCTACGAGCAGTACTTC
-,TRBV9,-,TRBJ2-1,CASSVGGGVEINEQFF,TGTGCCAGCAGCGTAGGAGGGGGAGTAGAGATCAATGAGCAGTTCTTC
-,TRBV2,-,TRBJ2-1,CASMRSSGLPYNEQFF,TGTGCCAGCATGCGTAGTTCGGGACTCCCCTACAATGAGCAGTTCTTC
few,TRBV27,TRBD2,TRBJ2-7,CASSPSGTRRYEQYF,TGTGCCAGCAGTCCCTCCGGGACTAGGCGGTACGAGCAGTACTTC
-,TRBV19,TRBD2,TRBJ2-1,CASSTLAGVYNEQFF,TGTGCCAGTAGTACCCTAGCGGGAGTCTACAATGAGCAGTTCTTC
once,TRBV7-2,-,TRBJ1-3,CASSRGAGLAIYF,TGTGCCAGCAGTCGGGGGGCGGGTCTCGCCATATATTTT
once,TRBV9,-,TRBJ1-2,CASSPDGTLKLEGYTF,TGTGCCAGCAGCCCAGATGGCACACTCAAGTTGGAGGGCTACACCTTC
-,TRBV20-1,-,TRBJ1-2,CSATYGGGYTF,TGCAGTGCTACTTATGGAGGTGGCTACACCTTC
few,TRBV9,-,TRBJ2-3,CASSVELADTQYF,TGTGCCAGCAGCGTAGAGCTCGCGGATACGCAGTATTTT
-,TRBV7-9,-,TRBJ2-3,CASSPQAAPDTQYF,TGTGCCAGCAGCCCACAGGCCGCCCCAGATACGCAGTATTTT
few,TRBV5-6,TRBD1,TRBJ2-5,CASSLTGEREETQYF,TGTGCCAGCAGCTTGACAGGGGAAAGGGAAGAGACCCAGTACTTC
-,TRBV6-5,-,TRBJ1-2,CASSFGQHYGYTF,TGTGCCAGCAGTTTTGGACAGCACTATGGCTACACCTTC
once,TRBV9,TRBD2,TRBJ2-2,CASTAGDGELFF,TGTGCCAGCACGGCGGGAGACGGGGAGCTGTTTTTT
-,TRBV27,TRBD1,TRBJ1-6,CASSLGQGTSPLHF,TGTGCCAGCAGTTTGGGACAGGGAACTTCACCCCTCCACTTT
-,TRBV5-1,TRBD1,TRBJ1-3,CASSWDSLTSGNTIYF,TGCGCCAGCAGCTGGGACAGCCTGACCTCTGGAAACACCATATATTTT
-,TRBV25-1,-,TRBJ1-2,CASSVSGVYGYTF,TGTGCCAGCAGTGTCTCGGGGGTCTATGGCTACACCTTC
-,TRBV5-4,-,TRBJ1-1,CASSPRGWNTEAFF,TGTGCCAGCAGCCCCAGGGGTTGGAACACTGAAGCTTTCTTT
-,TRBV4-2,-,TRBJ1-2,CASSQEWSPGYGYTF,TGTGCCAGCAGCCAAGAATGGAGCCCGGGCTATGGCTACACCTTC
-,TRBV18,TRBD2,TRBJ2-1,CASSIGLAGNNEQFF,TGTGCCAGCTCAATCGGACTAGCGGGGAACAATGAGCAGTTCTTC
-,TRBV5-1,TRBD1,TRBJ2-1,CASSLALGQSHEQFF,TGCGCCAGCAGCTTGGCATTGGGACAGTCGCATGAGCAGTTCTTC
-,TRBV2,-,TRBJ2-1,CASRGLTPGNEQFF,TGTGCCAGCAGGGGGCTTACTCCGGGCAATGAGCAGTTCTTC
-,TRBV5-1,TRBD1,TRBJ2-2,CASSATGGHTGELFF,TGCGCCAGCAGCGCTACAGGGGGTCACACCGGGGAGCTGTTTTTT
-,TRBV5-4,-,TRBJ1-2,CASSPGLFYGYTF,TGTGCCAGCAGCCCGGGACTGTTCTATGGCTACACCTTC
-,TRBV6-1,-,TRBJ2-5,CASRHFNQARETQYF,TGTGCCAGCAGGCATTTTAACCAGGCGAGAGAGACCCAGTACTTC
few,TRBV6-1,-,TRBJ2-6,CASSVVGANVLTF,TGTGCCAGCAGTGTCGTCGGGGCCAACGTCCTGACTTTC
-,TRBV7-9,-,TRBJ1-4,CSSSLRGQDGEKLFF,TGTTCCAGCAGCTTAAGAGGACAAGACGGTGAAAAACTGTTTTTT
-,TRBV7-2,-,TRBJ2-2,CASTGGLEIGELFF,TGTGCCAGCACCGGTGGGCTTGAGATCGGGGAGCTGTTTTTT
-,TRBV2,TRBD1,TRBJ1-5,CASMGDSHQPQHF,TGTGCCAGCATGGGGGACAGCCATCAGCCCCAGCATTTT
-,TRBV10-2,-,TRBJ2-7,CASSEMGAAYEQYF,TGCGCCAGCAGTGAAATGGGCGCTGCCTACGAGCAGTACTTC